The subject of this entry is one T cell receptor (beta chain). Its specificity is not known. This specimen belongs to a study of CXCR3-negative and CXCR3-positive naive CD8 T cells. Study-level background: Sequencing yielded approximately 130 million TRB reads, roughly 1.5 +/- 0.3 million per library. Study findings and constraints: Naive CXCR3-negative and CXCR3-positive cells had similar TRBV-TRBJ usage; memory differed. TRB CDR3s were more hydrophobic in CXCR3-positive than in CXCR3-negative naive cells.

In preparing the TRB cDNA libraries, 5' RACE with UMI labels was used. From its re-call of the 5' RACE reads, TCRdb lists each CDR3 protein once, without DNA. Here the sample table reports around 60,000 distinct CDR3 sequences. The CDR3 spans 13 residues. CDR1 and CDR2 (germline): MGHRA, YSYEKL. CD45RO-CCR7+CD27+CD95- defined naive CD8+ T cells. The V and J genes are TRBV4-1 and TRBJ2-1. Sequenced input: naive CXCR3+ CD8+ T cells from blood. Subset defined: CD45RO-CCR7+CD27+CD95- naive CD8+ T cells expressing CXCR3 (TNR3+). The sequence came from a human donor in good health. Some clones in this sample may be carry-over from other donors' samples. This chain's CDR3 is CASSQEGHNEQFF.